This entry lists 14 T cell receptor beta chains sequenced from one sample in a study of T cell responses to AZD1222 COVID-19 vaccine listed by TCRdb under 2021. Preparation of the library involved the immunoSEQ multiplex PCR assay. TCRdb re-hosts the immuneACCESS table, in-frame sequences only. Its copies lack some clones; in the studies checked, an unresolved V gene accounts for under half of them, and the cause for the rest is not known. For this sample the table gives roughly 150,000 clones, of which 85% to 95% were detected only once. The ten top clones hold about 1.4% of the sample. Explained via the paper, the time point label denotes: baseline before first vaccination. The sample here was peripheral blood, taken on day 0 of AZD1222 vaccination. The receptor source for this set is an adult in good health.

V usage is TRBV18 and J usage is TRBJ1-2, with TRBD1 matching 7 bases. Germline V gene sequence: CDR1 KGHSH, CDR2 LQKENI. The CDR3 totals 16 residues. V was pared by 0 bases and J by 4 bases, with 8 bases of the junction left unmatched. The CDR3 region has the DNA TGTGCCAGCTCACCACCTGGTCAGGGGGGAATCTATGGCTACACCTTC. It translates to CASSPPGQGGIYGYTF.

This sequence joins TRBV27 and TRBJ1-2; 9 bases match TRBD1. From germline, CDR1 is MNHEY and CDR2 SMNVEV (reference sequence). The CDR3 covers 15 residues. The ends lost 0 bases at V and 8 bases at J; junction bases unmatched: 7. The CDR3 DNA reads TGTGCCAGCAGTTTATCGCGGACAGGGGTGGTGGGCTACACCTTC. Translation gives CASSLSRTGVVGYTF.

The chain combines TRBV28 with TRBJ2-7, with a weak D call TRBD1 (6 bases). The CDR3 is 14 amino acids. Germline values: CDR1 MDHEN, CDR2 SYDVKM. The V end lost 6 bases, the J end lost 2 bases, and 14 bases lay between the germline ends. CDR3 sequence reads: CASSTGTRPYEQYF. In DNA form, the CDR3 reads TGTGCCAGCAGCACGGGGACAAGGCCCTACGAGCAGTACTTC. The full variable domain, with the rest looked up from reference TRBV28 and TRBJ2-7, is DVKVTQSSRYLVKRTGEKVFLECVQDMDHENMFWYRQDPGLGLRLIYFSYDVKMKEKGDIPEGYSVSREKKERFSLILESASTNQTSMYLCASSTGTRPYEQYFGPGTRLTVT.

The rearrangement joins TRBV5-4 to TRBJ1-2, with no clear D. Trimming removed 0 bases from V and 1 base from J, with 13 bases in between. The CDR3 is 16 amino acids. Germline V gene data show CDR1 as SGHNT and CDR2 as YYREEE (reference sequence). The CDR3 here is CASSLGGRKLNYGYTF. The CDR3 DNA sequence: TGTGCCAGCAGCTTGGGCGGCAGAAAGCTTAACTATGGCTACACCTTC.

The chain links TRBV12-3 or TRBV12-4 to TRBJ1-4; no reliable D call. V gave up 6 bases and J gave up 6 bases, with 11 bases separating them. The CDR3 loop spans 13 amino acids. The chain's CDR3 is CASSTSEDEKLFF. CDR3 bases: TGTGCCAGCAGCACATCGGAGGATGAAAAACTGTTTTTT.

The chain has TRBV27 and TRBJ2-7; a weak D match, TRBD2 (6 bases). This CDR3 comprises 14 residues. The V gene's germline CDR1 is MNHEY and CDR2 SMNVEV (reference sequence). With 7 bases removed from V and 2 bases from J, the gap between germline ends came to 15 bases. The CDR3 DNA is TGTGCCAGCATCTCTATGGCGGGGCCCTACGAGCAGTACTTC. Amino acid sequence: CASISMAGPYEQYF.

The chain has TRBV7-6 and TRBJ1-3; D gene unclear. The ends were cut back, 5 bases at V and 4 bases at J, with 3 bases in the middle. Germline CDR1 and CDR2: SGHVS and FNYEAQ. The CDR3 loop spans 11 amino acids. CDR3 amino acids: CASSPGNTIYF. The CDR3 DNA is TGTGCCAGCAGCCCCGGAAACACCATATATTTT.

The gene calls are TRBV7-9 and TRBJ2-7; 9 bases align to TRBD2. V shed 5 bases, J shed 7 bases, and the junction held 12 bases outside the gene matches. Germline CDR1 reads SEHNR; CDR2 reads FQNEAQ (reference sequence). The CDR3 runs to 15 residues. The CDR3 reads CASSLPAGGVGEQYF. The CDR3 DNA follows: TGTGCCAGCAGCCTCCCAGCGGGGGGAGTGGGGGAGCAGTACTTC.

This clone showed up just a few times. The chain employs TRBV7-9 and TRBJ2-7, with D perhaps matching TRBD2 (5 bases). The CDR3 has 14 amino acids. Trimming cost V 0 bases and J 6 bases, with 12 bases left between them. Germline V gives CDR1 SEHNR, CDR2 FQNEAQ (reference sequence). The CDR3 DNA reads as TGTGCCAGCAGCTTAGCCCCCGGAGGCAGCGAGCAGTACTTC. Translating gives CASSLAPGGSEQYF.

This chain joins TRBV6-5 and TRBJ1-6; TRBD1 might be the D (5 bases). Germline values: CDR1 MNHEY, CDR2 SVGAGI. The CDR3 has 16 residues. The V end lost 2 bases, the J end lost 7 bases, and 15 bases lay between the germline ends. In DNA, the CDR3 is TGTGCCAGCAGTTACCTCCGGGACCGGTCCAATTCACCCCTCCACTTT. Protein sequence: CASSYLRDRSNSPLHF.

V is TRBV7-9 and J is TRBJ1-4, with TRBD1 as a possible D gene (5 bases). Germline assignment: CDR1 SEHNR and CDR2 FQNEAQ (reference sequence). Trimming shortened V by 4 bases and J by 0 bases, and 12 bases separated the two germline ends. The CDR3 is made up of 16 amino acids. The CDR3 DNA reads TGTGCCAGCAGCTCTGGGACGTCTACAACTAATGAAAAACTGTTTTTT. Amino acids: CASSSGTSTTNEKLFF.

This chain uses TRBV5-1 with TRBJ2-3; D possibly corresponds to TRBD1 (6 bases). CDR1 and CDR2 from the germline V gene are SGHRS and YFSETQ. Deletions cut 1 base from V and 2 bases from J, with 8 bases between. This CDR3 contains 14 residues. Written as DNA, the CDR3 is TGCGCCAGCAGCTTGCGGACAGTCACAGATACGCAGTATTTT. It is translated as CASSLRTVTDTQYF.

This rearrangement joins TRBV15 to TRBJ1-2, with 10 positions matching TRBD1. CDR1 and CDR2 from the germline V gene are LNHNV and YYDKDF (reference sequence). CDR3 length: 15 residues. Trimming took 1 base from V and 6 from J; bases not matched to a gene: 5. Here the CDR3 DNA reads TGTGCCACCAGCAGAGGTGGGGGACAGGGGCATGGCTACACCTTC. Translating it yields CATSRGGGQGHGYTF.

V usage is TRBV19 and J usage is TRBJ2-7, with 8 bases aligning to TRBD1. CDR1 is LNHDA and CDR2 is SQIVND in the germline V gene (reference sequence). The CDR3 spans 12 residues. Unmatched junction bases numbered 5, after V lost 3 bases and J lost 10 bases. DNA of the CDR3: TGTGCCAGTAGTATTGGGCAGGGGGCACAGTACTTC. This encodes CASSIGQGAQYF.